This record concerns one T cell receptor (beta chain) sequence. The conserved closing phenylalanine or tryptophan is absent in this CDR3, likely reflecting a read error. These data originate in a study of CD8+CD57+ T cells in acquired aplastic anemia. This CDR3 has 12 residues. Germline loops: CDR1 SGHTA, CDR2 FQGNSA. V dropped 3 bases and J dropped 5 bases, with 7 bases sitting between them. The use of genomic DNA as template underpinned the TCR beta VDJ and CDR3 profiling. In TCRdb, the reads were re-called with MiXCR into one record per CDR3 protein. Here the sample spans 200,000 or so distinct CDR3 sequences, about three fifths being singletons.

The clonotype comes from a human donor with severe aplastic anemia or a healthy control (not recorded which). The V and J genes are TRBV7-2 and TRBJ2-5, with D perhaps TRBD1 (5 bases). Sequencing used sorted CD4+, CD8+, or CD8+CD57+ T cells (not recorded which) from PBMCs. CDR3 sequence (DNA): TGTGCCAGCAGCTTTGCAGGGGAGACCCAGTACTTA. Its translation is CASSFAGETQYL.